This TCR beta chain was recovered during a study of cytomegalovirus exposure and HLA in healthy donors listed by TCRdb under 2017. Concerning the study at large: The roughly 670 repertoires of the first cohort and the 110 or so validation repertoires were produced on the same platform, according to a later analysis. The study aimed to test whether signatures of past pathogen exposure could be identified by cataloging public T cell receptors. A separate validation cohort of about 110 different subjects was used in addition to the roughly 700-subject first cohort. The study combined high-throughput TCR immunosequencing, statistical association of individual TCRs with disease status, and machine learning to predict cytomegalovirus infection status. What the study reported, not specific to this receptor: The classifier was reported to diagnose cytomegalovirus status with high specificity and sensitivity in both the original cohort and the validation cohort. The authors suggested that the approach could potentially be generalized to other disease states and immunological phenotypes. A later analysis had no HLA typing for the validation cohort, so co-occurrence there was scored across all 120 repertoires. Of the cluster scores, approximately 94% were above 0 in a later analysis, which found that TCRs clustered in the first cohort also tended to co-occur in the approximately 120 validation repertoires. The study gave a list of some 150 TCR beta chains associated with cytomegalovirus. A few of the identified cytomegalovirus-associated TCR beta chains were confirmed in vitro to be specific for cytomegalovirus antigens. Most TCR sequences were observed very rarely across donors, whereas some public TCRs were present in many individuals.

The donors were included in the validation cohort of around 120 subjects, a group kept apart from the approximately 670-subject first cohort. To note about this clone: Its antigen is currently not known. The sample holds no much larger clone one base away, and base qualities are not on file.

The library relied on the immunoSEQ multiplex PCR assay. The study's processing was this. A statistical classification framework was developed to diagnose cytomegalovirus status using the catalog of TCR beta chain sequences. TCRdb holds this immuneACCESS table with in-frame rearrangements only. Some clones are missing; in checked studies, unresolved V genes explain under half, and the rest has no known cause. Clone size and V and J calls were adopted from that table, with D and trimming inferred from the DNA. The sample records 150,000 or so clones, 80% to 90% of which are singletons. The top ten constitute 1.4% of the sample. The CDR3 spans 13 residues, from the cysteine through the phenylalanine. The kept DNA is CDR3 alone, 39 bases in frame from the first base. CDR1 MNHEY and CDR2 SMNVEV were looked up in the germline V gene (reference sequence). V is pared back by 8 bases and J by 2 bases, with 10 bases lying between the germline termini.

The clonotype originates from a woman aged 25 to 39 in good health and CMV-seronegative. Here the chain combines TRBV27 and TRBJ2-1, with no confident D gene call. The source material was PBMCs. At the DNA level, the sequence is TGTGCCAGCGGTTCACAAACCTACAATGAGCAGTTCTTC. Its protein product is CASGSQTYNEQFF.